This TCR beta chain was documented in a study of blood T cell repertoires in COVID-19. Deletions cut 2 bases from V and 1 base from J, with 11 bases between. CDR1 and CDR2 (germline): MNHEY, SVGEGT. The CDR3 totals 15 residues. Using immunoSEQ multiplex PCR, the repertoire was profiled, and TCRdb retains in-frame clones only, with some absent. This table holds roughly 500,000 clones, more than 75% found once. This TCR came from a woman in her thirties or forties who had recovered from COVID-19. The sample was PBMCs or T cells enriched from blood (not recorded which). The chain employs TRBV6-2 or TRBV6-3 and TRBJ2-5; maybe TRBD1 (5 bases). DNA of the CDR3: TGTGCCAGCAGTTACCTCAGGGTAACCCAAGAGACCCAGTACTTC. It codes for CASSYLRVTQETQYF.